This T cell receptor (beta chain) was recorded in a study of blood T cell repertoires in COVID-19. In the study overall: Italy, Spain and the United States were the sources of the convalescent and acute COVID-19 samples. T cells, B-cell-depleted T cells, or PBMCs provided the cDNA or gDNA that served as material.

Trimming cost V 2 bases and J 0 bases, with 11 bases left between them. CDR1 is LNHNV and CDR2 is YYDKDF in the germline V gene (reference sequence). This CDR3 region has 17 residues. Under the authors' procedure: From reference gene primer amplification, estimates of nucleated cell counts were derived. Clones were read by immunoSEQ multiplex PCR, and TCRdb kept only the in-frame ones, dropping some. V, J and clone size are those of that table, while D and trimming were read from the DNA. The sample yields some 61,000 clones, roughly 90% seen once. Sequencing used peripheral blood. This clonotype was obtained from a young man with acute or convalescent COVID-19. The V and J genes are TRBV15 and TRBJ2-6; D uncertain. The CDR3 loop reads CATSRPISASGANVLTF. CDR3 coding DNA: TGTGCCACCAGCAGACCAATTAGTGCCTCTGGGGCCAACGTCCTGACTTTC.